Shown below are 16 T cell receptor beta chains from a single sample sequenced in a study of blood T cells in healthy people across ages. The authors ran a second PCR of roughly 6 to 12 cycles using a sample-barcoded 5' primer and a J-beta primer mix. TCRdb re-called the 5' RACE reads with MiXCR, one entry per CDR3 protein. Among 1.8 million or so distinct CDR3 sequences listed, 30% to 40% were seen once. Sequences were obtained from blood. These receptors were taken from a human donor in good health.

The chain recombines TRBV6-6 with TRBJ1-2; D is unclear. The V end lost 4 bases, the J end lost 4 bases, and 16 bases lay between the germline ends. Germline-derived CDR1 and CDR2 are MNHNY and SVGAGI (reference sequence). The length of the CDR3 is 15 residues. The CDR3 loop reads CASSSPGYGVYGYTF. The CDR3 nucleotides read TGTGCCAGCAGTTCCCCCGGGTACGGAGTCTATGGCTACACCTTC.

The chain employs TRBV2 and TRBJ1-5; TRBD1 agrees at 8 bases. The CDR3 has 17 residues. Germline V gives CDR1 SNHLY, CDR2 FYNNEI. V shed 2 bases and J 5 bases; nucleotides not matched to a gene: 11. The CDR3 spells CASSEIDQGARDQPQHF. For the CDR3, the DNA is TGTGCCAGCAGTGAAATAGACCAGGGGGCAAGGGATCAGCCCCAGCATTTT.

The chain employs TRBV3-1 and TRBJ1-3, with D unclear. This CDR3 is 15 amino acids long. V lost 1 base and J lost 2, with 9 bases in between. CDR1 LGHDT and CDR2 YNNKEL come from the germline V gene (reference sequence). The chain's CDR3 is CASSQGRATGNTIYF. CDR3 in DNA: TGTGCCAGCAGCCAAGGGAGAGCCACTGGAAACACCATATATTTT. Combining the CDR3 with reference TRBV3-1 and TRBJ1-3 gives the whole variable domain DTAVSQTPKYLVTQMGNDKSIKCEQNLGHDTMYWYKQDSKKFLKIMFSYNNKELIINETVPNRFSPKSPDKAHLNLHINSLELGDSAVYFCASSQGRATGNTIYFGEGSWLTVV.

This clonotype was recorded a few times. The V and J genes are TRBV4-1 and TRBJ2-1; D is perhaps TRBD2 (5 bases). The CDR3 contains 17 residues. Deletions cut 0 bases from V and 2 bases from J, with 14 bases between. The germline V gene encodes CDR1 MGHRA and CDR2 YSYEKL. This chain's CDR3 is CASSQDSEGDAYNEQFF. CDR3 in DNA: TGCGCCAGCAGCCAAGATAGCGAGGGCGACGCCTACAATGAGCAGTTCTTC.

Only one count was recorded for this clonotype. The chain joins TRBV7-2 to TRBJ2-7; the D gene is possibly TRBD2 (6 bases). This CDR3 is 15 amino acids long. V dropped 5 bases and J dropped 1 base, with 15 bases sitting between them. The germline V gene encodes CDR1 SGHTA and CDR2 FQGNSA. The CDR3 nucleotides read TGTGCCAGCAGCGGACTTTGGGGGACTTCCTACGAGCAGTACTTC. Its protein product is CASSGLWGTSYEQYF.

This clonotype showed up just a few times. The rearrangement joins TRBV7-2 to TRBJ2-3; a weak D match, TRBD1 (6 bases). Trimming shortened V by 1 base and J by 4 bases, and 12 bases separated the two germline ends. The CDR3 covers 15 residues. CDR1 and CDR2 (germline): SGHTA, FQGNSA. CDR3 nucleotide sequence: TGTGCCAGCAGCTTAGATTCCAGGGGCGCAGATACGCAGTATTTT. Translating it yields CASSLDSRGADTQYF.

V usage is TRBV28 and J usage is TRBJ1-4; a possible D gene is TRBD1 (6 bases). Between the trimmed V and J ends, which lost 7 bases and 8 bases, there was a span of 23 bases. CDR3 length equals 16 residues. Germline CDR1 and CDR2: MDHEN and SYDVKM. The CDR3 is CASINHRGGREEKLFF. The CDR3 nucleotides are TGTGCCAGCATCAATCATAGAGGGGGACGAGAGGAAAAACTGTTTTTT.

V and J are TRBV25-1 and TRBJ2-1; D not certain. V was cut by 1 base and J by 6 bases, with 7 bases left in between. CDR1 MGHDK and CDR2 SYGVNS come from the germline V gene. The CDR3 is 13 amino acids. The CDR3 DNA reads TGTGCCAGCAGTGAATTGAGTATCAATGAGCAGTTCTTC. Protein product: CASSELSINEQFF.

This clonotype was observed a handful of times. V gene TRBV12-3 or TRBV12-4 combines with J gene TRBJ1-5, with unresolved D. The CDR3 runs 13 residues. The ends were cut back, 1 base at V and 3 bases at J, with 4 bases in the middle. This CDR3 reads CASSLVHNQPQHF. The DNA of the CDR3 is TGTGCCAGCAGTTTAGTACACAATCAGCCCCAGCATTTT.

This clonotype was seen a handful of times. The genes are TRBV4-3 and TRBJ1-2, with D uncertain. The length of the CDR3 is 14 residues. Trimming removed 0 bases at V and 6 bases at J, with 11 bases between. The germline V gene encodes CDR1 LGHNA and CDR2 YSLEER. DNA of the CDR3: TGCGCCAGCAGCCAAGATGGCAGGATCCATGGCTACACCTTC. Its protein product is CASSQDGRIHGYTF.

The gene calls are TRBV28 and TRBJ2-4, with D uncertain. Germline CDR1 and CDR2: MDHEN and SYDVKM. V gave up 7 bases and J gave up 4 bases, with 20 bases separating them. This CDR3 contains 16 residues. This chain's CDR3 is CASTTHDTKAKNIQYF. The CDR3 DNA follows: TGTGCCAGCACCACCCATGACACCAAAGCGAAAAACATTCAGTACTTC.

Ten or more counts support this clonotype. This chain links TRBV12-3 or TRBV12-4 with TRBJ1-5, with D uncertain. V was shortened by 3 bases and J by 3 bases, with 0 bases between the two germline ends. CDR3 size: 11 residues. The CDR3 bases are TGTGCCAGCAGTTTCAATCAGCCCCAGCATTTT. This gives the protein CASSFNQPQHF.

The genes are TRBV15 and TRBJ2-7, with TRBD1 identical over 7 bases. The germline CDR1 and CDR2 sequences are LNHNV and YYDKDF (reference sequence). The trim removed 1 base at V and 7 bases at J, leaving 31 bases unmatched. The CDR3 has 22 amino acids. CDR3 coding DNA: TGTGCCACCAGCAGAGTCCCCCTCAGGACGGTTGGGGGACAGAAGATAGGTTATGAGCAGTACTTC. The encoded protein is CATSRVPLRTVGGQKIGYEQYF.

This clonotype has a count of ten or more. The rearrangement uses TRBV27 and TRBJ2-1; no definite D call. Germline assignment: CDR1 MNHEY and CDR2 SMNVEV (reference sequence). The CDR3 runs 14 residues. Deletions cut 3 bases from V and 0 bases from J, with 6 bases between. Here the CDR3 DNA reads TGTGCCAGCAGTTTCCACAGCTCCTACAATGAGCAGTTCTTC. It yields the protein CASSFHSSYNEQFF.

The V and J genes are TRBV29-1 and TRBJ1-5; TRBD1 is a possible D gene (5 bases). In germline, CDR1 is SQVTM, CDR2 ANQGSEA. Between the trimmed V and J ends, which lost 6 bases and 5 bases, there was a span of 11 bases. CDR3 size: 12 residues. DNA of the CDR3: TGCAGCGTCGCTGACAGAGATCAGCCCCAGCATTTT. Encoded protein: CSVADRDQPQHF.

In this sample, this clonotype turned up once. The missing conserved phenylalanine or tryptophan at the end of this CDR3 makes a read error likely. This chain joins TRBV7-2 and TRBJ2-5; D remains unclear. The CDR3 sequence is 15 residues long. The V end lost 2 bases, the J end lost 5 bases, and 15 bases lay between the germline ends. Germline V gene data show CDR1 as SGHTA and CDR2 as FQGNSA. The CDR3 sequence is CASSLPPGPWETQYL. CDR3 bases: TGTGCCAGCAGCTTACCCCCGGGTCCGTGGGAGACCCAGTACTTG.